These T cell receptor beta chains were read from a single sample in a study of T cell responses to AZD1222 COVID-19 vaccine. Sequencing used immunoSEQ multiplex PCR; TCRdb keeps in-frame clones, though not all of them. This table has around 110,000 clones, more than 75% appearing once. The specimen was peripheral blood, collected on day 0 of AZD1222 vaccination. The receptor set was obtained from an adult in good health. CDR3s include the opening cysteine and the closing phenylalanine or tryptophan. The order of the fields is D gene, V gene, clone size, J gene, CDR3 protein, CDR3 DNA. A D gene is named only where the DNA matches it firmly. Expanded clones get a size class; other rows say once, few or many, or leave the size out.

TRBD2,TRBV6-5,-,TRBJ2-2,CASSPPPLAGGELFF,TGTGCCAGCAGCCCACCTCCACTAGCGGGCGGGGAGCTGTTTTTT
-,TRBV28,once,TRBJ1-2,CASSPRNYGYTF,TGTGCCAGCAGCCCGCGTAACTATGGCTACACCTTC
TRBD1,TRBV6-6,-,TRBJ1-1,CASNSDRGGEAFF,TGTGCCAGCAATTCGGACAGGGGAGGGGAAGCTTTCTTT
-,TRBV2,-,TRBJ2-2,CASTAGGGPTGELFF,TGTGCCAGCACCGCCGGGGGAGGCCCCACCGGGGAGCTGTTTTTT
TRBD1,TRBV7-6,-,TRBJ2-7,CASSSSTGGWDEQYF,TGTGCCAGCAGCTCATCGACAGGGGGCTGGGACGAGCAGTACTTC
-,TRBV5-1,-,TRBJ1-1,CASSLAVRGDTEAFF,TGCGCCAGCAGCTTGGCCGTTCGAGGGGACACTGAAGCTTTCTTT
-,TRBV25-1,-,TRBJ2-6,CASSETTGANVLTF,TGTGCCAGCAGTGAAACTACAGGGGCCAACGTCCTGACTTTC
-,TRBV4-2,-,TRBJ2-2,CASSQGTPNTGELFF,TGTGCCAGCAGCCAAGGGACTCCGAACACCGGGGAGCTGTTTTTT
TRBD1,TRBV7-6,once,TRBJ1-3,CASSLTTRRTGAHSGNTIYF,TGTGCCAGCAGCTTGACAACACGAAGGACAGGGGCTCACTCTGGAAACACCATATATTTT
TRBD1,TRBV28,-,TRBJ1-1,CASIRTGALNTEAFF,TGTGCCAGCATCCGGACAGGGGCCCTGAACACTGAAGCTTTCTTT
-,TRBV9,-,TRBJ2-7,CASSVGAGSAYEQYF,TGTGCCAGCAGCGTAGGCGCGGGATCAGCTTACGAGCAGTACTTC
-,TRBV5-6,-,TRBJ1-1,CASSLGRLGWGNTEAFF,TGTGCCAGCAGCTTGGGCAGGTTAGGATGGGGGAACACTGAAGCTTTCTTT
-,TRBV7-8,-,TRBJ1-1,CASSFTDDPNTEAFF,TGTGCCAGCAGCTTTACTGACGACCCGAACACTGAAGCTTTCTTT
TRBD1,TRBV9,-,TRBJ1-6,CASSVATGADNSPLHF,TGTGCCAGCAGCGTAGCTACAGGGGCAGATAATTCACCCCTCCACTTT
-,TRBV5-1,-,TRBJ1-1,CASREENTEAFF,TGCGCCAGCAGGGAAGAAAACACTGAAGCTTTCTTT
-,TRBV21-1,-,TRBJ2-3,CASPPSSGSFADTQYF,TGTGCCAGCCCCCCTTCTAGCGGGAGTTTCGCAGATACGCAGTATTTT
-,TRBV6-1,few,TRBJ1-6,CASSEAGKGLGRPLHF,TGTGCCAGCAGTGAAGCAGGTAAGGGCCTAGGAAGGCCCCTCCACTTT
-,TRBV28,-,TRBJ2-5,CASSGATRRVETQYF,TGTGCCAGCAGTGGGGCCACCCGGAGGGTCGAGACCCAGTACTTC
-,TRBV7-6,-,TRBJ1-1,CASSLGTQTFTEAFF,TGTGCCAGCAGCTTAGGGACCCAGACGTTCACTGAAGCTTTCTTT
TRBD1,TRBV30,-,TRBJ2-7,CAWSKGQGKDEQYF,TGTGCCTGGAGTAAAGGACAGGGAAAGGACGAGCAGTACTTC
-,TRBV29-1,-,TRBJ2-3,CSFPLAVDTQYF,TGCAGCTTCCCACTGGCAGTGGATACGCAGTATTTT
-,TRBV28,-,TRBJ2-1,CASSFQRSPKEQFF,TGTGCCAGCAGTTTTCAGCGGTCCCCCAAGGAGCAGTTCTTC
-,TRBV7-3,-,TRBJ2-2,CASSLEVLSGELFF,TGTGCCAGCAGCTTAGAGGTCCTGAGCGGGGAGCTGTTTTTT
-,TRBV2,-,TRBJ1-1,CATQKEGSLTEAFF,TGTGCCACCCAGAAAGAGGGGTCGCTCACTGAAGCTTTCTTT
-,TRBV3-1/TRBV3-2,-,TRBJ2-3,CASSQGQASSRTDTQYF,TGTGCCAGCAGCCAAGGGCAAGCGTCGAGCCGCACAGATACGCAGTATTTT
-,TRBV28,-,TRBJ2-7,CASSSPGGGSYEQYF,TGTGCCAGCAGTTCCCCCGGGGGCGGCTCCTACGAGCAGTACTTC
-,TRBV4-1,few,TRBJ2-5,CASSQDTGETQYF,TGCGCCAGCAGCCAAGATACGGGAGAGACCCAGTACTTC